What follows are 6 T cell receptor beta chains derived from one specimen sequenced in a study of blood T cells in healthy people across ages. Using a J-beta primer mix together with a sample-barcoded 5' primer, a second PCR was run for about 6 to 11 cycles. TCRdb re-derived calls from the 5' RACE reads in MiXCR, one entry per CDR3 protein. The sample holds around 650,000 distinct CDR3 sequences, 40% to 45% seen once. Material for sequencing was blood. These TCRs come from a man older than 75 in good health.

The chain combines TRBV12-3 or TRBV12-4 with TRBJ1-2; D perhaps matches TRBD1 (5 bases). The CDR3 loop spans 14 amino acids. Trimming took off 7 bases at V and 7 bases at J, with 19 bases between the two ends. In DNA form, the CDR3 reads TGTGCCAGCACCCTTGGGGCATCTAATAGTGGCTACACCTTC. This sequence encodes CASTLGASNSGYTF.

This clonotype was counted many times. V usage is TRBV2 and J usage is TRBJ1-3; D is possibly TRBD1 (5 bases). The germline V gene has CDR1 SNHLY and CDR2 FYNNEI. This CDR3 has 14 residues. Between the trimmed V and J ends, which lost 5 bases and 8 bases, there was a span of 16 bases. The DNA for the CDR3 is TGTGCCAGCAGTTCCGGGACGCCTGCGGACACCATATATTTT. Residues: CASSSGTPADTIYF. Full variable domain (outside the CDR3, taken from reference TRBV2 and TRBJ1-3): EPEVTQTPSHQVTQMGQEVILRCVPISNHLYFYWYRQILGQKVEFLVSFYNNEISEKSEIFDDQFSVERPDGSNFTLKIRSTKLEDSAMYFCASSSGTPADTIYFGEGSWLTVV.

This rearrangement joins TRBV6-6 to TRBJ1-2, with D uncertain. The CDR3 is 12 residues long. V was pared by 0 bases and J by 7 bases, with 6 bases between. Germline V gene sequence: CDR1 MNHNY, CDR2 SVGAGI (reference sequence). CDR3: CASSYSSGGYTF. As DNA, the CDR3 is TGTGCCAGCAGTTACTCCAGCGGTGGCTACACCTTC.

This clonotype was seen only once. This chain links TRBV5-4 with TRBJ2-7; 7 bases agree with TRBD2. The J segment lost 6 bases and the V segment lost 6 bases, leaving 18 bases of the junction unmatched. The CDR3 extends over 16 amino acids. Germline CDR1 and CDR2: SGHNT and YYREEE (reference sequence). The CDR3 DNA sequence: TGTGCCAGCACCCCAGGGCTAGCGGAAGTGACTTCCGAGCAGTACTTC. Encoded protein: CASTPGLAEVTSEQYF.

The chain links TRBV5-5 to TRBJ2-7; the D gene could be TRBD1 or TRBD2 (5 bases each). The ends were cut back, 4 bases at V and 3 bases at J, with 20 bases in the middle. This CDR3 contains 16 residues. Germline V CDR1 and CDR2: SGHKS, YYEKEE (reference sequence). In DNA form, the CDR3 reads TGTGCCAGCAGCGGGGGACCGGGACCTCCTCACTACGAGCAGTACTTC. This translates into CASSGGPGPPHYEQYF.

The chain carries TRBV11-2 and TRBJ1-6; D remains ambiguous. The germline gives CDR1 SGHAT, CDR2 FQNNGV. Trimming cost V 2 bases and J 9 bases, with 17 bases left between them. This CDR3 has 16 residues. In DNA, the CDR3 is TGTGCCAGCAGCTTAAATCTCATAGGGAGTTCTTCACCCCTCCACTTT. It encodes CASSLNLIGSSSPLHF.